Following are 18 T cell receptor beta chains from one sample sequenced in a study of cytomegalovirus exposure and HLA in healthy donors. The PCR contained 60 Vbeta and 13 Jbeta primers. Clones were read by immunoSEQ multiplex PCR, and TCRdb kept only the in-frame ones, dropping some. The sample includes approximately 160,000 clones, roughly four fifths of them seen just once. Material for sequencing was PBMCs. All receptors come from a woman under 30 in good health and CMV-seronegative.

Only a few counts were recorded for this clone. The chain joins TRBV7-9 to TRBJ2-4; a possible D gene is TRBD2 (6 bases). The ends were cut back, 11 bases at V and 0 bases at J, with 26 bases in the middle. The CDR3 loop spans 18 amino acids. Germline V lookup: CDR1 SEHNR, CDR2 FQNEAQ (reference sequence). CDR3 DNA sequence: TGTGCCGCTCAACCAGAATTAGCGGAGGCCTTAGCCAAAAACATTCAGTACTTC. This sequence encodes CAAQPELAEALAKNIQYF.

CDR3 bases: TGTGCCAGCAGCGCAACGTTCTTTGGGACTAGCGGGACTGATGAGCAGTTCTTC. Translating it yields CASSATFFGTSGTDEQFF. The rearrangement links TRBV5-4 to TRBJ2-1, with 13 bases lining up with TRBD2. V trimming: 4 bases; J trimming: 8 bases; junction bases outside the gene matches: 15. CDR3 size: 18 residues. Germline assignment: CDR1 SGHNT and CDR2 YYREEE (reference sequence).

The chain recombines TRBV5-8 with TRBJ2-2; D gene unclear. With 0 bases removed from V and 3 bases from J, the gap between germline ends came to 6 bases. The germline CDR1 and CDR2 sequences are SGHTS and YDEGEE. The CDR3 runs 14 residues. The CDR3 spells CASSLGLHTGELFF. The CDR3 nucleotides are TGTGCCAGCAGCTTGGGACTTCACACCGGGGAGCTGTTTTTT.

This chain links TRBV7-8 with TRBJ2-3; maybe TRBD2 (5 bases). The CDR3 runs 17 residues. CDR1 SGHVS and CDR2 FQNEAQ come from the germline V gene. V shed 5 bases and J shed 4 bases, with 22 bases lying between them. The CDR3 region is CASSPAPGPRRADTQYF. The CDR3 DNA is TGTGCCAGCAGCCCAGCGCCGGGCCCCCGGCGGGCAGATACGCAGTATTTT.

This chain's CDR3 is CAGRQGGYGYTF. CDR3 nucleotide sequence: TGTGCCGGAAGACAGGGAGGCTATGGCTACACCTTC. The V call is TRBV2, the J call TRBJ1-2; 7 bases match TRBD1. The CDR3 extends over 12 amino acids. The J segment lost 4 bases and the V segment lost 11 bases, leaving 7 bases of the junction unmatched. Per germline, CDR1 SNHLY and CDR2 FYNNEI.

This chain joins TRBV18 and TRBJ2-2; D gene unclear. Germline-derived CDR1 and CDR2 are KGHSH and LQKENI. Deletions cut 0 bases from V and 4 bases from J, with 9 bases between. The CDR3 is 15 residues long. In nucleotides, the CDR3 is TGTGCCAGCTCACCACCGTTTAGCCCCACCGGGGAGCTGTTTTTT. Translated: CASSPPFSPTGELFF.

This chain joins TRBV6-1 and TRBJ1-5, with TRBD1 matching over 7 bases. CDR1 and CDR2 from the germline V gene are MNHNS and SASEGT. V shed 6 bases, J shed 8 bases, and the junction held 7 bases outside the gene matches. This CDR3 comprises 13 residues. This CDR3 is CASSYTGQEPQHF. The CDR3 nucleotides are TGTGCCAGCAGCTATACTGGACAGGAGCCCCAGCATTTT.

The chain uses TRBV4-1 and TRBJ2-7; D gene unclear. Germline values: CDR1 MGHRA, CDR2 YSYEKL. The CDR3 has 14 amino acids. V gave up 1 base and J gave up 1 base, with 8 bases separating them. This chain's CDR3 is CASSQAQRSYEQYF. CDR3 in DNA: TGCGCCAGCAGCCAAGCGCAGCGTTCCTACGAGCAGTACTTC.

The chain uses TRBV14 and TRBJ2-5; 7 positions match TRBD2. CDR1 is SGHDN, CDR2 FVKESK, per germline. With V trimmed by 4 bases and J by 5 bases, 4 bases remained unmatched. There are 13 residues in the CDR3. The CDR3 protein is CASSPPAGETQYF. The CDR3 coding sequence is TGTGCCAGCAGCCCCCCAGCGGGGGAGACCCAGTACTTC.

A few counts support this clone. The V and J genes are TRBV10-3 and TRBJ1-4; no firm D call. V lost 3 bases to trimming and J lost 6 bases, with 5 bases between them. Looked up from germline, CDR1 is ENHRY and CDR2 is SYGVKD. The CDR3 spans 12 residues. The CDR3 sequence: CAISERDEKLFF. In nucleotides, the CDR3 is TGTGCCATCAGTGAACGAGATGAAAAACTGTTTTTT.

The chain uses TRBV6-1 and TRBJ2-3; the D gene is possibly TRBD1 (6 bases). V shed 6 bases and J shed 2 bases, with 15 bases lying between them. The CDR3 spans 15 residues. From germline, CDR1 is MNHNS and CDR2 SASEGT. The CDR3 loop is CASRFRQALTDTQYF. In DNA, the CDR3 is TGTGCCAGCAGGTTTCGACAGGCGCTCACAGATACGCAGTATTTT.

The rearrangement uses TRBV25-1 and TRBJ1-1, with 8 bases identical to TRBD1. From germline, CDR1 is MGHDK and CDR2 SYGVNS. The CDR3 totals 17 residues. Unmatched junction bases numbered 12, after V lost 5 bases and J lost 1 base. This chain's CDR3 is CASSTLLDRGSNTEAFF. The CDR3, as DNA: TGTGCCAGCAGTACCCTCCTAGACAGGGGATCGAACACTGAAGCTTTCTTT.

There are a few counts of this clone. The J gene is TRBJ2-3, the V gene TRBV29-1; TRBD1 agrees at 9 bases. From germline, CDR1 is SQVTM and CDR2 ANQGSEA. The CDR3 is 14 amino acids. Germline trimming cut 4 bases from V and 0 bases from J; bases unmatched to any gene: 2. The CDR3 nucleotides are TGCAGCGTTGGACAGGGGGAGAGCACAGATACGCAGTATTTT. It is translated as CSVGQGESTDTQYF.

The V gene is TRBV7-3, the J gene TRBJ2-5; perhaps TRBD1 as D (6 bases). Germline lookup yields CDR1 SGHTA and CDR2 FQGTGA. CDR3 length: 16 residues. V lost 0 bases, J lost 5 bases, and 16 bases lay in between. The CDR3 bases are TGTGCCAGCAGCTTAACGGGGACACTGAGAGTGGAGACCCAGTACTTC. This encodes CASSLTGTLRVETQYF. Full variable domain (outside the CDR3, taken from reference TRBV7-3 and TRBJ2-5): GAGVSQTPSNKVTEKGKYVELRCDPISGHTALYWYRQSLGQGPEFLIYFQGTGAADDSGLPNDRFFAVRPEGSVSTLKIQRTERGDSAVYLCASSLTGTLRVETQYFGPGTRLLVL.

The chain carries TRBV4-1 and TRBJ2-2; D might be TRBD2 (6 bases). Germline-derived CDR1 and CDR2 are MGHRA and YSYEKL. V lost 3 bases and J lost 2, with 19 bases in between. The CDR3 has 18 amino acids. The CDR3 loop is CASSHPNHLARNTGELFF. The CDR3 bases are TGCGCCAGCAGCCATCCAAACCACCTAGCGAGAAACACCGGGGAGCTGTTTTTT.

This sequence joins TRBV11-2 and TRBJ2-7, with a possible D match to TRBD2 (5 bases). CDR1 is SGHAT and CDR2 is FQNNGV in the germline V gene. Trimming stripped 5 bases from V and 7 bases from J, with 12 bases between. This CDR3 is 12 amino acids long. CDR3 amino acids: CASSRSGWEQYF. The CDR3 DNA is TGTGCCAGCAGCCGATCGGGGTGGGAGCAGTACTTC.

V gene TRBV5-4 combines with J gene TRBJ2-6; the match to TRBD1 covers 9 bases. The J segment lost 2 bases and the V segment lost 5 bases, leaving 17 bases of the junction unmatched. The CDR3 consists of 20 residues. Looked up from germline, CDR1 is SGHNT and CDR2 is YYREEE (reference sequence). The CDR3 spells CASSKPSPRDRVTGANVLTF. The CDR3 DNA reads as TGTGCCAGCAGTAAACCGTCGCCCCGGGACAGGGTTACTGGGGCCAACGTCCTGACTTTC.

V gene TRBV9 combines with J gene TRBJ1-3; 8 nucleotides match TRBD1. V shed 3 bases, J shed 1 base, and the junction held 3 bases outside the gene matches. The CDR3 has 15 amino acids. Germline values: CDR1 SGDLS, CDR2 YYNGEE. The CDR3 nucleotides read TGTGCCAGCAGCGCTCAGGGGGCGTCTGGAAACACCATATATTTT. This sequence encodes CASSAQGASGNTIYF.